One and the same sample provided the 11 T cell receptor beta chains below, sequenced in a study of T cells in Graves' hyperthyroidism and ophthalmopathy (dated 2019 in TCRdb). The library was built by means of multiplex PCR. TCRdb records Illumina HiSeq 2000 as the sequencer. The TCR beta CDR3 regions were amplified from the RNA transcripts. A first-round RT-PCR of the TCR CDR3 used the HTBI primer set with the Qiagen OneStep RT-PCR kit. TCRdb took the public reads, trimmed them with fastp at Q25, ran MiXCR for clone calling and kept in-frame beta chains. When rows share a CDR3 protein, they turn into one entry using the most common DNA and genes. This sample lists 600,000 to 750,000 distinct CDR3 sequences; 17% were detected once. Clones ranked in the top ten supply around 15% of the sample. The sample taken for sequencing was blood. Receptor source: a man over 45 with Graves' hyperthyroidism.

V and J are TRBV10-1 and TRBJ2-2, with D perhaps matching TRBD1 or TRBD2 (5 bases each). V dropped 3 bases and J dropped 0 bases, with 8 bases sitting between them. The germline V gene has CDR1 WNHNN and CDR2 SYGVQD (reference sequence). The CDR3 sequence is 15 residues long. The CDR3, as DNA: TGCGCCAGCAGTGAAGTGGGGGCGAACACCGGGGAGCTGTTTTTT. Residues: CASSEVGANTGELFF.

This clonotype was detected a few times. The chain couples TRBV19 to TRBJ1-1; D might be TRBD1 (5 bases). Germline assignment: CDR1 LNHDA and CDR2 SQIVND (reference sequence). Trimming took 3 bases from V and 6 from J, leaving 17 bases between them. This CDR3 region has 15 residues. The CDR3 loop is CASSIKGDGFPEAFF. The CDR3 nucleotides read TGTGCCAGTAGTATCAAAGGGGACGGTTTCCCTGAAGCTTTCTTT.

This clonotype has ten or more counts. This chain links TRBV28 with TRBJ2-1, with a tentative D call TRBD2 (5 bases). Trimming removed 4 bases at V and 4 bases at J, with 11 bases between. Germline V gene lookup returns CDR1 MDHEN and CDR2 SYDVKM. The length of the CDR3 is 14 residues. The CDR3 DNA follows: TGTGCCAGCAGTTCGCTCGGGGAATACAATGAGCAGTTCTTC. Translated, it gives CASSSLGEYNEQFF.

This clonotype came up many times. This chain links TRBV24-1 with TRBJ2-7; D remains unclear. Trimming left V 3 bases short and J 3 bases short, with 8 bases between. Germline-derived CDR1 and CDR2 are KGHDR and SFDVKD. The CDR3 spans 13 residues. Here the CDR3 reads CATSDQWGYEQYF. The CDR3 DNA reads TGTGCCACCAGTGATCAGTGGGGCTACGAGCAGTACTTC.

This clonotype has ten or more counts. The chain links TRBV28 to TRBJ1-1; no firm D call. Per the germline V gene, CDR1 is MDHEN and CDR2 is SYDVKM. V gave up 4 bases and J gave up 5 bases, with 8 bases separating them. The CDR3 extends over 12 amino acids. The CDR3 spells CASSYSWTEAFF. CDR3 nucleotide sequence: TGTGCCAGCAGTTACAGTTGGACTGAAGCTTTCTTT. The full variable domain, completed using reference TRBV28 and TRBJ1-1, is DVKVTQSSRYLVKRTGEKVFLECVQDMDHENMFWYRQDPGLGLRLIYFSYDVKMKEKGDIPEGYSVSREKKERFSLILESASTNQTSMYLCASSYSWTEAFFGQGTRLTVV.

The V and J genes are TRBV14 and TRBJ2-1; D ambiguous. Germline V CDR1 and CDR2: SGHDN, FVKESK. V was shortened by 1 base and J by 10 bases, with 8 bases between the two germline ends. There are 12 residues in the CDR3. DNA for the CDR3: TGTGCCAGCAGCCAAGGGTTTTCAGAGCAGTTCTTC. It encodes CASSQGFSEQFF.

The chain joins TRBV4-2 to TRBJ1-4; D perhaps matches TRBD1 (5 bases). There are 15 residues in the CDR3. Trimming removed 5 bases from V and 4 bases from J, with 14 bases in between. CDR1 and CDR2 (germline): LGHNA, YNFKEQ. CDR3 nucleotide sequence: TGTGCCAGCAGCTCCACGACAGCTCGTAATGAAAAACTGTTTTTT. It is translated as CASSSTTARNEKLFF.

The table lists this clonotype with many counts. This chain joins TRBV7-2 and TRBJ2-7; D could derive from TRBD1 or TRBD2 (5 bases each). Germline lookup yields CDR1 SGHTA and CDR2 FQGNSA. V lost 5 bases and J 0 bases, leaving 14 bases between the germline ends. There are 15 residues in the CDR3. CDR3 sequence: CASSPWDRSSYEQYF. The DNA for the CDR3 is TGTGCCAGCAGCCCTTGGGACCGAAGCTCCTACGAGCAGTACTTC.

This clonotype was counted a few times. The chain carries TRBV20-1 and TRBJ1-3; D call uncertain. V lost 6 bases, J lost 2 bases, and 14 bases lay in between. The CDR3 has 14 residues. Germline V gene data show CDR1 as DFQATT and CDR2 as SNEGSKA (reference sequence). CDR3: CSAPPGGTGNTIYF. The DNA of the CDR3 is TGCAGTGCCCCACCCGGTGGGACTGGAAACACCATATATTTT.

The chain uses TRBV29-1 and TRBJ2-7; 10 nucleotides match TRBD2. V trimming: 4 bases; J trimming: 3 bases; junction bases outside the gene matches: 6. The CDR3 is 14 amino acids. CDR1 and CDR2 (germline): SQVTM, ANQGSEA. The DNA of the CDR3 is TGCAGCGTTGGGGCTAGCGGGAGTGTCTACGAGCAGTACTTC. Translating it yields CSVGASGSVYEQYF.

This clonotype was seen a few times. This chain connects TRBV7-9 to TRBJ1-2; D call uncertain. Deletions cut 5 bases from V and 4 bases from J, with 17 bases between. Germline CDR1 reads SEHNR; CDR2 reads FQNEAQ (reference sequence). The CDR3 has 15 residues. Here the CDR3 DNA reads TGTGCCAGCAGCGAGTCCGATGGGTTTCCCTATGGCTACACCTTC. It yields the protein CASSESDGFPYGYTF.